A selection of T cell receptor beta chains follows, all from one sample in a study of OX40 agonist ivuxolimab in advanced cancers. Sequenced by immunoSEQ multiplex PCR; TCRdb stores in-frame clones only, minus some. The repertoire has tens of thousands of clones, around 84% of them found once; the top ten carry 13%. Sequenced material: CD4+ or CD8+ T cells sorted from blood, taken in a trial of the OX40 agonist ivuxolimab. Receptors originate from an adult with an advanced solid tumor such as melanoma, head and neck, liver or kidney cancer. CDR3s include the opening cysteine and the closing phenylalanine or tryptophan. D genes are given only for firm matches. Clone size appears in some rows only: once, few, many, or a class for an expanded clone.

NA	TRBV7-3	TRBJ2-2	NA	TGTGCCAGCAGCTTAACGTCGGCAGGGCAGCTGTTTTTT	CASSLTSAGQLFF
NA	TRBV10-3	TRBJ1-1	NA	TGTGCCATCAGTGAGTCTGGCAGCTCGAACACTGAAGCTTTCTTT	CAISESGSSNTEAFF
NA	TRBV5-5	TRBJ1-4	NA	TGTGCCAGCAGCTTGGCGGGGGATTTAGGTGAAAAACTGTTTTTT	CASSLAGDLGEKLFF
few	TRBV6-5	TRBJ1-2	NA	TGTGCCAGCGCGACAGGAGCGTACTATGGCTACACCTTC	CASATGAYYGYTF
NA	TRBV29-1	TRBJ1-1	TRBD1	TGCAGCGGTCGGACAGGGGGGGTCACTGAAGCTTTCTTT	CSGRTGGVTEAFF
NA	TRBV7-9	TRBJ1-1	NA	TGTGCCGGATGGGGTAGGGGAAACACTGAAGCTTTCTTT	CAGWGRGNTEAFF
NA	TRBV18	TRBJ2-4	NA	TGTGCCAGCTCACCGGGGGAGAACATTCAGTACTTC	CASSPGENIQYF
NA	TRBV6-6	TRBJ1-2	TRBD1	TGTGCCAGCAGTCCCCGGACAGGGGGACACACCTTC	CASSPRTGGHTF
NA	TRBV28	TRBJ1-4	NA	TGTGCCAGCAGTTTAGGGCAGAAACTGTTTTTT	CASSLGQKLFF
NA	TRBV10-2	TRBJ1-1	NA	TGCGCCAGCAGTGTAGGAGCGCGGACTGAAGCTTTCTTT	CASSVGARTEAFF
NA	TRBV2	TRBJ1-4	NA	TGTGCCAGCAGTGAAGAACATTCCCTTAATGAAAAACTGTTTTTT	CASSEEHSLNEKLFF
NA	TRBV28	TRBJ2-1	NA	TGTGCCAGCACCTCTCTTAGCGATAGCTCCTACAATGAGCAGTTCTTC	CASTSLSDSSYNEQFF
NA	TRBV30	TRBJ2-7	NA	TGTGCCTGGAGTTTGCTGACAGGTTTTGTCTACGAGCAGTACTTC	CAWSLLTGFVYEQYF
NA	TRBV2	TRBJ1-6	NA	TGTGCCAGCAGGGACAGAGGGACCTCCTATAATTCACCCCTCCACTTT	CASRDRGTSYNSPLHF
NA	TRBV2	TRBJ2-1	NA	TGTGCCAGCAGTCCCACTCAAGTCAGCGGTGAGCAGTTCTTC	CASSPTQVSGEQFF
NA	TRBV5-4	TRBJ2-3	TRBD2	TGTGCCAGCAGTGATAGACACACTAGCGGCACAGATACGCAGTATTTT	CASSDRHTSGTDTQYF
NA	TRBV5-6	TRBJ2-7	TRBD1	TGTGCCAGCAGCCCGAGGACAGGGCGCGAGCAGTACTTC	CASSPRTGREQYF
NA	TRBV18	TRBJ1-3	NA	TGTGCCAGCTCACTGGGGCCTTTAACCCGGTCCGGAAACACCATATATTTT	CASSLGPLTRSGNTIYF
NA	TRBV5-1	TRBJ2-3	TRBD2	TGCGCCAGCCAGCGGGAGGGAAGCACAGATACGCAGTATTTT	CASQREGSTDTQYF
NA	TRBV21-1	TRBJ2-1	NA	TGTGCCAGCAGCATCCGGGACCCCAGGGAGAATGAGCAGTTCTTC	CASSIRDPRENEQFF
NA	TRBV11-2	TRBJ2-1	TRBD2	TGTGCCAGCAGCTTATTGCCTAGCGGGAGCTCCTACAATGAGCAGTTCTTC	CASSLLPSGSSYNEQFF
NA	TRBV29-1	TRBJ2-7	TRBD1	TGCAGCGTTAGACGGACAGGGGGATCCTACGAGCAGTACTTC	CSVRRTGGSYEQYF
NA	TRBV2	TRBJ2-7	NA	TGTGCCAGCAGTGAAGTGGCTACCGGGGACGAGCAGTACTTC	CASSEVATGDEQYF
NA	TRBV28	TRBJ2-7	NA	TGTGCCAGCAGGCCAACCGGGAAACCCTACGAGCAGTACTTC	CASRPTGKPYEQYF
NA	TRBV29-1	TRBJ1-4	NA	TGCAGCGTTCGAGGGGGGGGTGAAAAACTGTTTTTT	CSVRGGGEKLFF
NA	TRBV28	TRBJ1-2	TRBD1	TGTGCCACCAGCCCGGCGACAGGGACCTATGGCTACACCTTC	CATSPATGTYGYTF
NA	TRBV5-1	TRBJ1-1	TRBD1	TGCGCCAGTGGTGTCGTTCCCGGGACAGGGAACACTGAAGCTTTCTTT	CASGVVPGTGNTEAFF
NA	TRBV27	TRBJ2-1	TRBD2	TGTGCCAGCAGCCAAAGAGCGGGAGCAATCCGGGAGCAGTTCTTC	CASSQRAGAIREQFF
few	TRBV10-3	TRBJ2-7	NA	TGTGCCATCAGTGCGTTAGAGATCTACGAGCAGTACTTC	CAISALEIYEQYF
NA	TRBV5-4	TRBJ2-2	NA	TGTGCCAGCAGCTTGTCGGGGACTGCCTCGAACACCGGGGAGCTGTTTTTT	CASSLSGTASNTGELFF
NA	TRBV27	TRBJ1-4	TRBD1	TGTGCCAGCAGTTCACCCGGGACAGGGTCAGGAAAACTGTTTTTT	CASSSPGTGSGKLFF
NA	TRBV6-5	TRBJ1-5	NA	TGTGCCAGCAGTTCCCTGACAGTTAGCGGTCAGCCCCAGCATTTT	CASSSLTVSGQPQHF
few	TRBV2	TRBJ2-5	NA	TGTGCCAGCAGTGAAAAACGGACGGGCAGGGCCGCAGAGACCCAGTACTTC	CASSEKRTGRAAETQYF
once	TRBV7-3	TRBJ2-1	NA	TGTGCCAGCAGCTTAACGGCCCTCCTGAGCTCCTACAATGAGCAGTTCTTC	CASSLTALLSSYNEQFF
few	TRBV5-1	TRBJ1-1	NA	TGCGCCAGCAGCCAGGTCATGAACACTGAAGCTTTCTTT	CASSQVMNTEAFF
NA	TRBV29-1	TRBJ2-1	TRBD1	TGCAGCGCGAACCGGGACAGGGCATACAATGAGCAGTTCTTC	CSANRDRAYNEQFF
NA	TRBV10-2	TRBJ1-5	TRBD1	TGCGCCGGTGCACAGGGGTCCAATCAGCCCCAGCATTTT	CAGAQGSNQPQHF
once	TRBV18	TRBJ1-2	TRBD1	TGTGCCAGCTCACCAACTTCTTCCGGGACAGGGGGCGGCTACACCTTC	CASSPTSSGTGGGYTF
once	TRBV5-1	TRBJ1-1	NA	TGCGCCAGCAGTTCCAGGGGGAACACTGAAGCTTTCTTT	CASSSRGNTEAFF
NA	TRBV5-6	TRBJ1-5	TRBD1	TGTGCCAGCAGCGACTCCGGGACAGGGCCCCAGCCCCAGCATTTT	CASSDSGTGPQPQHF
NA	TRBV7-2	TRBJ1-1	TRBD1	TGTGCCAGCAGCCAGGGGGCGAGGGGCACTGAAGCTTTCTTT	CASSQGARGTEAFF
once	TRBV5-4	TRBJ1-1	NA	TGTGCCAGCAGCTTGCGAAGGGAAGGGCGAGGCACTGAAGCTTTCTTT	CASSLRREGRGTEAFF
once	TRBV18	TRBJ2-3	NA	TGTGCCAGCTCACCACGGGGACCTAGTACTAGCACAGATACGCAGTATTTT	CASSPRGPSTSTDTQYF
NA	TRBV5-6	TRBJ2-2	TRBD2	TGTGCCAGCAGCGCGACTCCGGGGGGGGTCGGGGAGCTGTTTTTT	CASSATPGGVGELFF
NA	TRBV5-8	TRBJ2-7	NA	TGTGCCAGCAACCTCGGGACGGACTCCTACGAGCAGTACTTC	CASNLGTDSYEQYF
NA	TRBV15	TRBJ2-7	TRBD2	TGTGCCACCAGCAGAGTCCTCCTAGCGGGAGGGGGGTACGAGCAGTACTTC	CATSRVLLAGGGYEQYF
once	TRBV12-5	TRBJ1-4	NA	TGTGCTAGTGGGGAATATAATGAAAAACTGTTTTTT	CASGEYNEKLFF
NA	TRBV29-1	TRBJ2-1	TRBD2	TGCAGCGTTGGTCTTGCGGGAGGCTACAATGAGCAGTTCTTC	CSVGLAGGYNEQFF
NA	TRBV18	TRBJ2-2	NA	TGTGCCAGCTCACCGTCGACACCGAACACCGGGGAGCTGTTTTTT	CASSPSTPNTGELFF
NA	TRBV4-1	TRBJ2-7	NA	TGCGCCAGCAGCCCCATCGGGACGGTGGGATCCAACGAGCAGTACTTC	CASSPIGTVGSNEQYF
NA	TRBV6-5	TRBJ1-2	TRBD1	TGTGCCAGCAGTGGACCGGACAGGGGGGATGGCTACACCTTC	CASSGPDRGDGYTF
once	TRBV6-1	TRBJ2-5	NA	TGTGCCAGCAGTGCGAACCAAGAGACCCAGTACTTC	CASSANQETQYF
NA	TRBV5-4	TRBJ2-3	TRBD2	TGTGCCAGCAGCATTCACGGGGGGGGGTGGGGCACAGATACGCAGTATTTT	CASSIHGGGWGTDTQYF
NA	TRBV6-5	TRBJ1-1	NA	TGTGCCAGCATGGTGCAGAACACTGAAGCTTTCTTT	CASMVQNTEAFF